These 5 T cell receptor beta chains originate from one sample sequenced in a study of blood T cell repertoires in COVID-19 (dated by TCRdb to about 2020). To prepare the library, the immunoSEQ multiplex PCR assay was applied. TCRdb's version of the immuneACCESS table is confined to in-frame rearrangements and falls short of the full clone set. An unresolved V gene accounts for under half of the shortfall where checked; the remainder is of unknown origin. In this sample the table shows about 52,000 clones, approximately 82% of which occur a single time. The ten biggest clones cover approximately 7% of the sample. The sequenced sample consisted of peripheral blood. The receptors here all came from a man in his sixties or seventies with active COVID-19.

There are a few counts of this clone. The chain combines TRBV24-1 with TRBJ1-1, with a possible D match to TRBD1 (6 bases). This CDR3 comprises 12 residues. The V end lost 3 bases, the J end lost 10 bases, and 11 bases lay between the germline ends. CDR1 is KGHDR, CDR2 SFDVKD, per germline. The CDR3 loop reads CATSDATGLAFF. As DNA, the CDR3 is TGTGCCACCAGTGATGCTACAGGGTTAGCTTTCTTT.

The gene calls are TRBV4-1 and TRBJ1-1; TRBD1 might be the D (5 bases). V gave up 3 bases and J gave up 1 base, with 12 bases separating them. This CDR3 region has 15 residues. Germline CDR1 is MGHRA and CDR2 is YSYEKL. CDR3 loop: CASSQGPTGNTEAFF. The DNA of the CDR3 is TGCGCCAGCAGCCAGGGCCCTACAGGGAACACTGAAGCTTTCTTT.

The CDR3 region is CSARQDEQYF. Here the CDR3 DNA reads TGCAGTGCGCGACAGGACGAGCAGTACTTC. The V gene is TRBV20-1, the J gene TRBJ2-7; TRBD1 is a possible D gene (6 bases). The CDR3 is made up of 10 amino acids. V was shortened by 6 bases and J by 5 bases, with 8 bases between the two germline ends. Per germline, CDR1 DFQATT and CDR2 SNEGSKA (reference sequence).

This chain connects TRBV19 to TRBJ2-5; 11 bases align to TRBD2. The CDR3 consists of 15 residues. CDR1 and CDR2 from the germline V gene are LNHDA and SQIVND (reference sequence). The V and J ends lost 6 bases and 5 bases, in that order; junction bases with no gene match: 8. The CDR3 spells CASSRVAGGHETQYF. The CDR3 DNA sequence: TGTGCCAGTAGCCGGGTAGCGGGGGGGCACGAGACCCAGTACTTC.

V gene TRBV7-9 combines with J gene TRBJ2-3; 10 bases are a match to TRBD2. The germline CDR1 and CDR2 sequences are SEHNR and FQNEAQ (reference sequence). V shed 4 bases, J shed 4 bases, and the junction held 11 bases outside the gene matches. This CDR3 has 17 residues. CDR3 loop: CASSSEVSGGRADTQYF. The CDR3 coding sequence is TGTGCCAGCAGCTCAGAAGTTAGCGGGGGGCGGGCAGATACGCAGTATTTT.